The clone carrying this T cell receptor (beta chain) was observed a few times. This specimen comes from a study of blood T cell repertoires in COVID-19. This CDR3 contains 13 residues. V gave up 5 bases and J gave up 3 bases; unmatched junction bases: 1. Germline CDR1 is KGHSH and CDR2 is LQKENI. Per the authors' pipeline: Amplification of reference gene primers was used by the study to estimate nucleated cell counts. Measured with immunoSEQ multiplex PCR; TCRdb has only the in-frame clones, and not every one. D and trimming come from the DNA, and the V and J calls and clone size come from that table. The sample shows over 120,000 clones, 85% to 90% of them seen only once.

Sequences were obtained from peripheral blood. This receptor was taken from a man aged 45-60 years who had recovered from COVID-19. The chain uses TRBV18 and TRBJ1-1, with 9 bases aligning to TRBD1. Here the CDR3 reads CASSRQGDTEAFF. As DNA, the CDR3 is TGTGCCAGCTCAAGACAGGGGGACACTGAAGCTTTCTTT.